The entry below gives a single T cell receptor (beta chain) sequence along with its context. This specimen comes from a study of T cell changes during pregnancy in multiple sclerosis. V gave up 2 bases and J gave up 8 bases; unmatched junction bases: 6. The CDR3 totals 14 residues. Germline CDR1 and CDR2: SEHNR and FQNEAQ (reference sequence). Sequencing was performed with immunoSEQ multiplex PCR; in TCRdb, only in-frame clones are kept and a portion is missing. The table records tens of thousands of clones, 92% of them present only once. Here the sequenced sample was CD4+ T cells from peripheral blood mononuclear cells, taken after pregnancy. The J gene is TRBJ1-1, the V gene TRBV7-9; 9 bases are shared with TRBD1. This TCR came from a female donor with multiple sclerosis, enrolled in a pregnancy study. The DNA for the CDR3 is TGTGCCAGCAGCTTAACTACAGGGGGCGAAGAAGCTTTCTTT. This translates into CASSLTTGGEEAFF.